This TCR beta chain was retrieved from a study of blood T cells in healthy people across ages. Overall study results and limits: Both higher diversity and more naive CD4+ cells marked long-lived donors when set against aged donors. Unsorted PBMC input precluded a conclusive naive versus antigen-experienced comparison.

With a J-beta primer mix and a sample-barcoded 5' primer, a second PCR ran about 7 to 12 cycles. TCRdb called the 5' RACE reads again in MiXCR, with one record for every CDR3 protein. The repertoire holds fewer than 800,000 distinct CDR3 sequences, with around 48% as singletons. V lost 2 bases and J lost 7; bases outside the gene matches: 19. The CDR3 contains 18 residues. Germline CDR1 MGHRA, CDR2 YSYEKL. Caucasian, healthy and from Russia, the donors were aged between about 6 and 90. Extracted total RNA amounted to at least 5.5 micrograms for each sample. About this clonotype: Its specificity is not known.

This chain uses TRBV4-1 with TRBJ2-7; TRBD1 aligns across 8 bases. Sequencing used blood. This TCR was recovered from a woman aged 60-70 years in good health. DNA for the CDR3: TGCGCCAGCAGCCAATTTGTGGACAGGGAGAGCTCCTACAATGAGCAGTACTTC. Its protein is CASSQFVDRESSYNEQYF.